These 28 T cell receptor beta chains were sequenced from one sample in a study of T cell responses to AZD1222 COVID-19 vaccine. This table comes from immunoSEQ multiplex PCR, and its TCRdb copy is limited to in-frame clones, with some not included. The sample carries approximately 90,000 clones, nearly 90% recorded once. Sequenced material: peripheral blood, taken on day 0 of AZD1222 vaccination. The receptors come from an adult in good health.

The chain combines TRBV19 with TRBJ1-1, with 9 bases fitting TRBD1. This CDR3 spans 15 amino acids. Unmatched junction bases numbered 8, after V lost 3 bases and J lost 6 bases. CDR1 LNHDA and CDR2 SQIVND come from the germline V gene (reference sequence). CDR3 residues: CASSIVGQGFSEAFF. CDR3 sequence (DNA): TGTGCCAGTAGTATCGTGGGACAGGGTTTCTCTGAAGCTTTCTTT.

V usage is TRBV7-8 and J usage is TRBJ2-3, with a tentative D call TRBD2 (5 bases). The V gene's germline CDR1 is SGHVS and CDR2 FQNEAQ. V was shortened by 8 bases and J by 1 base, with 19 bases between the two germline ends. CDR3 length: 16 residues. Here the CDR3 DNA reads TGTGCCAGCCGGCTGAGATTGAGCGGCGGCACAGATACGCAGTATTTT. Protein product: CASRLRLSGGTDTQYF.

The genes are TRBV6-2 or TRBV6-3 and TRBJ2-1, with D uncertain. Per the germline V gene, CDR1 is MNHEY and CDR2 is SVGEGT. V lost 7 bases to trimming and J lost 0 bases, with 16 bases between them. This CDR3 is built from 16 residues. This chain's CDR3 is CASNPDLPPSYNEQFF. CDR3 bases: TGTGCCAGCAACCCAGATCTTCCGCCCTCCTACAATGAGCAGTTCTTC.

This chain links TRBV7-8 with TRBJ2-1; D gene unclear. The germline V gene encodes CDR1 SGHVS and CDR2 FQNEAQ. The CDR3 sequence is 14 residues long. V shed 2 bases and J shed 4 bases, with 9 bases lying between them. The CDR3 DNA is TGTGCCAGCAGCTTAAGATCCGGGTACAATGAGCAGTTCTTC. Translation gives CASSLRSGYNEQFF. The whole variable domain, filled in from reference TRBV7-8 and TRBJ2-1, reads GAGVSQSPRYKVAKRGQDVALRCDPISGHVSLFWYQQALGQGPEFLTYFQNEAQLDKSGLPSDRFFAERPEGSVSTLKIQRTQQEDSAVYLCASSLRSGYNEQFFGPGTRLTVL.

V usage is TRBV20-1 and J usage is TRBJ1-4, with no clear D. The germline V and J ends were trimmed by 3 bases and 10 bases, with 12 bases remaining between them. CDR1 is DFQATT, CDR2 SNEGSKA, per germline (reference sequence). The CDR3 covers 12 residues. The CDR3 protein is CSASNSGSKLFF. In DNA form, the CDR3 reads TGCAGTGCTAGTAACTCTGGCTCAAAACTGTTTTTT.

There are a few counts of this clone. This chain links TRBV27 with TRBJ2-2; 7 bases line up with TRBD1. CDR1 and CDR2 from the germline V gene are MNHEY and SMNVEV (reference sequence). This CDR3 contains 12 residues. V was pared by 5 bases and J by 8 bases, with 2 bases of the junction left unmatched. The DNA of the CDR3 is TGTGCCAGCAGTCCGGGACAGGGGGAGCTGTTTTTT. Translated, it gives CASSPGQGELFF.

The chain links TRBV6-1 to TRBJ2-1, with TRBD2 matching over 9 bases. CDR1 MNHNS and CDR2 SASEGT come from the germline V gene. The V and J ends lost 2 bases and 8 bases, in that order; junction bases with no gene match: 7. The CDR3 extends over 15 amino acids. The CDR3 DNA reads as TGTGCCAGCAGTGAATGGCGGGGGGGCACCGATGAGCAGTTCTTC. Translated: CASSEWRGGTDEQFF.

The V gene is TRBV6-2 or TRBV6-3, the J gene TRBJ1-1, with a possible D match to TRBD1 (6 bases). V was shortened by 3 bases and J by 4 bases, with 12 bases between the two germline ends. CDR1 is MNHEY, CDR2 SVGEGT, per germline. The CDR3 runs to 14 residues. DNA for the CDR3: TGTGCCAGCAGTTATGGGGGGGGCGGCACTGAAGCTTTCTTT. This gives the protein CASSYGGGGTEAFF.

The genes are TRBV7-2 and TRBJ1-2, with 7 bases fitting TRBD1. CDR3 length equals 13 residues. Germline CDR1 SGHTA, CDR2 FQGNSA. Trimming cost V 6 bases and J 3 bases; bases outside gene matches: 4. The CDR3 reads CASRPGGHYGYTF. CDR3 DNA: TGTGCCAGCAGACCAGGGGGTCACTATGGCTACACCTTC. The whole variable domain, filled in from reference TRBV7-2 and TRBJ1-2, reads GAGVSQSPSNKVTEKGKDVELRCDPISGHTALYWYRQSLGQGLEFLIYFQGNSAPDKSGLPSDRFSAERTGGSVSTLTIQRTQQEDSAVYLCASRPGGHYGYTFGSGTRLTVV.

The V gene is TRBV6-5, the J gene TRBJ2-5; no clear D gene. This CDR3 is built from 14 residues. Trimming cost V 6 bases and J 5 bases, with 16 bases left between them. Germline loops: CDR1 MNHEY, CDR2 SVGAGI. The CDR3 nucleotides are TGTGCCAGCAGGGCAGATGGTGGGTTCGAGACCCAGTACTTC. Its protein product is CASRADGGFETQYF.

This chain uses TRBV27 with TRBJ2-3, with TRBD2 identical over 7 bases. V was clipped by 5 bases and J by 4 bases; unmatched bases: 9. CDR3 length: 15 amino acids. Germline-derived CDR1 and CDR2 are MNHEY and SMNVEV (reference sequence). The CDR3: CASSPMGRVADTQYF. CDR3 DNA sequence: TGTGCCAGCAGTCCCATGGGGAGGGTTGCAGATACGCAGTATTTT.

This chain joins TRBV14 and TRBJ2-1, with 13 nucleotides matching TRBD2. Germline V gene sequence: CDR1 SGHDN, CDR2 FVKESK. This CDR3 spans 17 amino acids. The J segment lost 8 bases and the V segment lost 5 bases, leaving 12 bases of the junction unmatched. The DNA for the CDR3 is TGTGCCAGCAGCTCCCCGCCGACTAGCGGGGGGATAGATGAGCAGTTCTTC. Its translation: CASSSPPTSGGIDEQFF.

The chain uses TRBV27 and TRBJ2-1; D unresolved. Looked up from germline, CDR1 is MNHEY and CDR2 is SMNVEV (reference sequence). This CDR3 spans 14 amino acids. Trimming took off 8 bases at V and 0 bases at J, with 11 bases between the two ends. CDR3 protein: CASHDTASYNEQFF. The CDR3 region has the DNA TGTGCCAGCCACGACACCGCCTCCTACAATGAGCAGTTCTTC.

The CDR3 bases are TGTGCCAGCAGCTTAGAAAGGGGTAGGGAAAAACTGTTTTTT. Translation gives CASSLERGREKLFF. The rearrangement links TRBV7-2 to TRBJ1-4; a weak D match, TRBD1 (5 bases). The V end was cut by 1 base, the J end by 8 bases, with 11 bases between. CDR1 and CDR2 (germline): SGHTA, FQGNSA. This CDR3 contains 14 residues. The variable domain in full, with the rest retrieved from reference TRBV7-2 and TRBJ1-4, is GAGVSQSPSNKVTEKGKDVELRCDPISGHTALYWYRQSLGQGLEFLIYFQGNSAPDKSGLPSDRFSAERTGGSVSTLTIQRTQQEDSAVYLCASSLERGREKLFFGSGTQLSVL.

V is TRBV21-1 and J is TRBJ1-3. TRBV21-1 has pseudogene status. The CDR3 consists of 15 residues. In DNA, the CDR3 is TGTGCCAGCAGCAACGCGGGCGGGGGGGGAAACACCATATATTTT. Amino acid sequence: CASSNAGGGGNTIYF.

This chain connects TRBV21-1 to TRBJ1-1; TRBD1 is taken as the D call from the table, unchecked against the DNA. TRBV21-1 has pseudogene status. The CDR3 covers 14 residues. In nucleotides, the CDR3 is TGTGCCAGCAGCTCGGCAGGAATGAACACTGAAGCTTTCTTT. Translated, it gives CASSSAGMNTEAFF.

This clone came up a few times. V is TRBV7-6 and J is TRBJ2-2, with 10 bases aligning to TRBD2. CDR1 and CDR2 from the germline V gene are SGHVS and FNYEAQ. The CDR3 runs to 16 residues. V was pared by 10 bases and J by 2 bases, with 10 bases of the junction left unmatched. Here the CDR3 reads CATPTSGVTNTGELFF. CDR3 nucleotide sequence: TGTGCCACCCCAACTAGCGGGGTGACAAACACCGGGGAGCTGTTTTTT.

This sequence joins TRBV5-1 and TRBJ2-3, with D unresolved. Trimming left V 2 bases short and J 5 bases short, with 15 bases between. Germline V gene lookup returns CDR1 SGHRS and CDR2 YFSETQ. The CDR3 extends over 15 amino acids. The CDR3 loop reads CASSFEHRGRDTQYF. The CDR3 DNA follows: TGCGCCAGCAGCTTTGAACACCGCGGTAGAGATACGCAGTATTTT.

The chain joins TRBV9 to TRBJ2-3; TRBD2 matches at 12 bases. Germline V gene data show CDR1 as SGDLS and CDR2 as YYNGEE. Trimming cost V 3 bases and J 0 bases; bases outside gene matches: 14. This CDR3 spans 20 amino acids. The CDR3 DNA follows: TGTGCCAGCAGCGCTACTCTGCCCGGACTAGCGGGGTCCAGCACAGATACGCAGTATTTT. Protein: CASSATLPGLAGSSTDTQYF.

This clone was detected a few times. V gene TRBV4-2 combines with J gene TRBJ1-5, with 8 positions matching TRBD1. The CDR3 runs to 18 residues. CDR1 is LGHNA and CDR2 is YNFKEQ in the germline V gene. Unmatched junction bases numbered 11, after V lost 3 bases and J lost 1 base. The CDR3 sequence: CASSHLGQERGSNQPQHF. As DNA, the CDR3 is TGTGCCAGCAGCCACCTGGGACAGGAGAGAGGGAGCAATCAGCCCCAGCATTTT.

This clone was seen ten or more times. V usage is TRBV19 and J usage is TRBJ1-5, with a tentative D call TRBD1 (6 bases). CDR1 is LNHDA, CDR2 SQIVND, per germline (reference sequence). V gave up 6 bases and J gave up 4 bases, with 13 bases separating them. The CDR3 runs 14 residues. The CDR3 DNA reads TGTGCCAGTAGCGCAGGGGCAGAAAATCAGCCCCAGCATTTT. Protein product: CASSAGAENQPQHF. The full variable domain, rest sourced from reference TRBV19 and TRBJ1-5, is DGGITQSPKYLFRKEGQNVTLSCEQNLNHDAMYWYRQDPGQGLRLIYYSQIVNDFQKGDIAEGYSVSREKKESFPLTVTSAQKNPTAFYLCASSAGAENQPQHFGDGTRLSIL.

This chain links TRBV7-9 with TRBJ1-1, with D unclear. V gave up 2 bases and J gave up 6 bases, with 13 bases separating them. The length of the CDR3 is 14 residues. Germline CDR1 is SEHNR and CDR2 is FQNEAQ (reference sequence). The chain's CDR3 is CASSLKGFGPEAFF. The CDR3 DNA is TGTGCCAGCAGCTTAAAAGGGTTCGGTCCTGAAGCTTTCTTT. The whole variable domain, filled in from reference TRBV7-9 and TRBJ1-1, reads DTGVSQNPRHKITKRGQNVTFRCDPISEHNRLYWYRQTLGQGPEFLTYFQNEAQLEKSRLLSDRFSAERPKGSFSTLEIQRTEQGDSAMYLCASSLKGFGPEAFFGQGTRLTVV.

The V and J genes are TRBV5-1 and TRBJ2-3; TRBD2 matches 10 bases. Per the germline V gene, CDR1 is SGHRS and CDR2 is YFSETQ. V was pared by 3 bases and J by 6 bases, with 13 bases of the junction left unmatched. This CDR3 has 17 amino acids. Written as DNA, the CDR3 is TGCGCCAGCAGCTGGGGAGGCTCTAGCGGGGGTGGGGATACGCAGTATTTT. It translates to CASSWGGSSGGGDTQYF.

The gene calls are TRBV20-1 and TRBJ1-2; D ambiguous. The CDR3 runs to 10 residues. The ends were cut back, 4 bases at V and 8 bases at J, with 8 bases in the middle. In germline, CDR1 is DFQATT, CDR2 SNEGSKA (reference sequence). DNA for the CDR3: TGCAGTGCTAATCTGGGAGGCTACACCTTC. Its protein is CSANLGGYTF.

This clone was seen just once. The J gene is TRBJ1-5, the V gene TRBV9; TRBD1 agrees at 7 bases. Losses at the gene ends were 4 bases for V and 5 bases for J; bases not matched to a gene: 6. CDR1 SGDLS and CDR2 YYNGEE come from the germline V gene. The CDR3 runs 14 residues. CDR3 bases: TGTGCCAGCAGCCAGGGGGGAGGGGATCAGCCCCAGCATTTT. It codes for CASSQGGGDQPQHF.

The chain joins TRBV12-3 or TRBV12-4 to TRBJ1-1; D unclear. This CDR3 comprises 13 residues. Trimming removed 3 bases at V and 1 base at J, with 6 bases between. The CDR3 nucleotides read TGTGCCAGCAGTTTGAGGGAGAACACTGAAGCTTTCTTT. It is translated as CASSLRENTEAFF.

The sample holds a few counts of this clone. The V gene is TRBV7-2, the J gene TRBJ2-1; 10 bases map to TRBD2. J was trimmed by 16 bases and V by 8 bases; bases with no gene match: 11. The germline V gene encodes CDR1 SGHTA and CDR2 FQGNSA. This CDR3 spans 12 amino acids. CDR3 residues: CASWTSGGFPFF. The CDR3, as DNA: TGTGCCAGCTGGACTAGCGGTGGTTTCCCTTTCTTC.

V is TRBV30 and J is TRBJ1-2, with 9 bases fitting TRBD1. Losses at the gene ends were 1 base for V and 0 bases for J; bases not matched to a gene: 9. Germline CDR1 reads GTSNPN; CDR2 reads SVGIG (reference sequence). The CDR3 runs to 17 residues. CDR3 residues: CAWSAGTGYDPNYGYTF. CDR3 DNA: TGTGCCTGGAGTGCTGGGACAGGGTACGACCCTAACTATGGCTACACCTTC.